This T cell receptor (beta chain) is from a study of blood T cell repertoires in COVID-19. Sequenced by immunoSEQ multiplex PCR; TCRdb stores in-frame clones only, minus some. This table has hundreds of thousands of clones, roughly 90% appearing once. The origin of this receptor is a man younger than 35 with active or convalescent COVID-19. Material for sequencing was peripheral blood.

CDR3 sequence reads: CATSDFPGGGDTQYF. The DNA for the CDR3 is TGTGCCACCAGTGACTTCCCCGGCGGGGGAGATACGCAGTATTTT. The chain links TRBV24-1 to TRBJ2-3; TRBD2 matches 7 bases. Germline loops: CDR1 KGHDR, CDR2 SFDVKD. Trimming removed 4 bases from V and 5 bases from J; junction bases left unmatched: 8. CDR3 size: 15 residues.